This T cell receptor beta chain was observed in a study of PD-1 blockade in mismatch repair-deficient tumors. About the study: Patients had approximately 11 mismatch repair-deficient cancer types, all previously treated and progressing. Findings of the study overall: Tumor-resident clones, often absent from pretreatment blood, expanded after pembrolizumab and then contracted.

Mismatch repair deficiency was confirmed in all patients, by PCR or immunohistochemistry. Three pembrolizumab responders had their TCRs sequenced. Sequenced by immunoSEQ multiplex PCR; TCRdb stores in-frame clones only, minus some. This table has around 15,000 clones, about 86% appearing once. For this clone: What it recognizes is unknown.

The CDR3 consists of 17 residues. The receptor was derived from an adult with mismatch repair-deficient cancer. The rearrangement joins TRBV21-1 to TRBJ2-7; the D call in the table, TRBD2, was not verified against the DNA. TRBV21-1 is assigned pseudogene status. The material sequenced was PBMCs, taken 4 weeks after starting pembrolizumab. The CDR3 loop reads CASSKFGGRAGVYEQYF. The CDR3 coding sequence is TGTGCCAGCAGCAAATTCGGTGGCAGGGCGGGGGTTTACGAGCAGTACTTC.